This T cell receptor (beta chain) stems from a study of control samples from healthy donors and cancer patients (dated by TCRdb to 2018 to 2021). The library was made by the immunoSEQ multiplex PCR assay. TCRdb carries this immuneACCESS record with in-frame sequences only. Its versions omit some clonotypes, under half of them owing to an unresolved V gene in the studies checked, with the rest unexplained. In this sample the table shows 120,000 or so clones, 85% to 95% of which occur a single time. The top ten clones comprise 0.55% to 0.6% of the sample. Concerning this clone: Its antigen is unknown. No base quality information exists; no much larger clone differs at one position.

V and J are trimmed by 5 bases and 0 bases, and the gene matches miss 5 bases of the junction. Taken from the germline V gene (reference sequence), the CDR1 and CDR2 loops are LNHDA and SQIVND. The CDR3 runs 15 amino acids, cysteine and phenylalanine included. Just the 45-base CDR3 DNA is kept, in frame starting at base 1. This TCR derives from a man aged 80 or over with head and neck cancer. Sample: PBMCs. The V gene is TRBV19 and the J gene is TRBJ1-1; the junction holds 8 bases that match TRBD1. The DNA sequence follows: TGTGCCAGTAGTGTACAGGGGGTAATGAACACTGAAGCTTTCTTT. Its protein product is CASSVQGVMNTEAFF. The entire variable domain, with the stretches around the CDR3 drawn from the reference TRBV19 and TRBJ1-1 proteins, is DGGITQSPKYLFRKEGQNVTLSCEQNLNHDAMYWYRQDPGQGLRLIYYSQIVNDFQKGDIAEGYSVSREKKESFPLTVTSAQKNPTAFYLCASSVQGVMNTEAFFGQGTRLTVV.